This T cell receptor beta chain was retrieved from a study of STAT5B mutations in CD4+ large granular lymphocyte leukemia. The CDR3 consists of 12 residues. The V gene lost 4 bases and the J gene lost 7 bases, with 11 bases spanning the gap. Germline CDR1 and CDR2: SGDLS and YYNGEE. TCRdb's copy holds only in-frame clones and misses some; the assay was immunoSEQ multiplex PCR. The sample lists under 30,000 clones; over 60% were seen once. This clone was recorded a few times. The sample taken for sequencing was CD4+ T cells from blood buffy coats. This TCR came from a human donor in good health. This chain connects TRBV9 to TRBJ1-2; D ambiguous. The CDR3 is CASSPGVGGYTF. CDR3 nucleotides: TGTGCCAGCAGCCCAGGCGTCGGTGGCTACACCTTC.